The subject of this entry is one T cell receptor (beta chain). Germline V gene data show CDR1 as MDHEN and CDR2 as SYDVKM. V lost 2 bases, J lost 5 bases, and 6 bases stayed unmatched. The CDR3 loop spans 14 amino acids. With random hexamers, reverse transcription was performed on about 0.5 to 1 ug of RNA. TCRdb re-called the immunoSEQ multiplex PCR reads through MiXCR, storing one row per CDR3 protein. Of about 19,000 distinct CDR3 sequences detected, 85% to 95% appear once; the ten largest clones hold roughly 0.2%. The source of the sample is a study of CD8 T cells in Susac syndrome. This TCR was recovered from a human donor in good health. The chain employs TRBV28 and TRBJ2-7, with 7 bases that match TRBD1. Sequenced material: CD8+ T cells from PBMCs. CDR3 bases: TGTGCCAGCAGTTTAGACAGGGCCGGGGACGAGCAGTACGTC. It yields the protein CASSLDRAGDEQYV.